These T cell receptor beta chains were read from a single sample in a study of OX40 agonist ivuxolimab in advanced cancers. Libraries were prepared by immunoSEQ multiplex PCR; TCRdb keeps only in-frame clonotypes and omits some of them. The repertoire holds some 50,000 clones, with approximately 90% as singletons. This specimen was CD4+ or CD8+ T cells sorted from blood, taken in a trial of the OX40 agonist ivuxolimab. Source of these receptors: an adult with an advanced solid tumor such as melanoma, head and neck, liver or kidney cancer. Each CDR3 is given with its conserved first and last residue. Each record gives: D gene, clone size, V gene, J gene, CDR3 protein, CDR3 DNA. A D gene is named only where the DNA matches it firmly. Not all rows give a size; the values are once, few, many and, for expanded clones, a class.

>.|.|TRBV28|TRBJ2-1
CASTRGRVGNEQFF
TGTGCCAGCACCCGGGGGCGGGTGGGCAATGAGCAGTTCTTC
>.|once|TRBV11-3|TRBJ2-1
CASSLDGRNEQFF
TGTGCCAGCAGTTTGGACGGGCGGAATGAGCAGTTCTTC
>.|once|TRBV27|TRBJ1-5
CASSRAGSNQPQHF
TGTGCCAGCTCCCGGGCGGGGAGCAATCAGCCCCAGCATTTT
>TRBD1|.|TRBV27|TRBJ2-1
CASSSGTGGRGEQFF
TGTGCCAGCAGTTCCGGGACAGGGGGCCGGGGTGAGCAGTTCTTC
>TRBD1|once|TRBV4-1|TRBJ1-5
CASSPEQGNQPQHF
TGCGCCAGCAGCCCCGAACAGGGGAATCAGCCCCAGCATTTT
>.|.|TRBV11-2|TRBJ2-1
CASSFSQNNEQFF
TGTGCCAGCAGCTTTTCACAGAACAATGAGCAGTTCTTC
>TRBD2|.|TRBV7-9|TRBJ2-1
CASSLLAGGPNEQFF
TGTGCCAGCAGCTTACTAGCGGGAGGGCCCAATGAGCAGTTCTTC
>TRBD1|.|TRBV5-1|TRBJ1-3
CASSFPELRQGRFSGNTIYF
TGCGCCAGCAGCTTTCCCGAACTCCGACAGGGTCGCTTCTCTGGAAACACCATATATTTT
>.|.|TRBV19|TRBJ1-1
CASSITLGIEAFF
TGTGCCAGTAGTATCACCCTCGGGATAGAAGCTTTCTTT
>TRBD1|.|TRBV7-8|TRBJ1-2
CASSLAGTGVAQLGYTF
TGTGCCAGCAGCTTAGCGGGGACAGGGGTAGCGCAGCTTGGCTACACCTTC
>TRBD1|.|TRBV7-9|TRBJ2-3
CASSRTGALTDTQYF
TGTGCCAGCAGCCGGACAGGGGCCCTCACAGATACGCAGTATTTT
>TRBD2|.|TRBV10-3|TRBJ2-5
CAISESHSGYTQETQYF
TGTGCCATCAGTGAGTCCCATAGCGGGTACACCCAAGAGACCCAGTACTTC
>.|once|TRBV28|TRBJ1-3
CASSPPGPGNTIYF
TGTGCCAGCAGTCCCCCCGGCCCTGGAAACACCATATATTTT
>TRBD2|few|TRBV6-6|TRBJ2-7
CASSRGGTLYEQYF
TGTGCCAGCTCCCGGGGGGGGACCCTCTACGAGCAGTACTTC
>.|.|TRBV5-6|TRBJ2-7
CASSLSSRRDEQYF
TGTGCCAGCAGCTTGTCGAGCCGGCGGGACGAGCAGTACTTC
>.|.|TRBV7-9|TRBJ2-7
CASSLVPWRKRSEQYF
TGTGCCAGCAGCTTAGTTCCGTGGCGGAAGCGTTCCGAGCAGTACTTC
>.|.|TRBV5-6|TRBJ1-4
CASSSIAGGMGEKLFF
TGTGCCAGCAGTTCAATTGCGGGAGGGATGGGTGAAAAACTGTTTTTT
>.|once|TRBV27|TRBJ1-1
CASSTGHTEAFF
TGTGCCAGCAGTACAGGACACACTGAAGCTTTCTTT
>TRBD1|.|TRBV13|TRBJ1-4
CASRTSQGAANEKLFF
TGTGCCAGCAGAACCTCCCAGGGGGCAGCTAATGAAAAACTGTTTTTT
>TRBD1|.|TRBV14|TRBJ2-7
CASSQTGQGYYEQYF
TGTGCCAGCAGCCAAACGGGACAGGGATACTACGAGCAGTACTTC
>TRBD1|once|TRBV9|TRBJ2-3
CASSGTGFTDTQYF
TGTGCCAGCAGTGGGACAGGGTTCACAGATACGCAGTATTTT
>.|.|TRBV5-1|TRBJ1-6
CASSLGRNLGSPLHF
TGCGCCAGCAGCTTGGGACGAAACTTGGGGTCACCCCTCCACTTT
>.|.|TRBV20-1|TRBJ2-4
CSASALNIQYF
TGCAGTGCCTCGGCCTTGAACATTCAGTACTTC
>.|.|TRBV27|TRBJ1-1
CASSLVGSNTEAFF
TGTGCCAGCAGTTTGGTGGGCTCGAACACTGAAGCTTTCTTT
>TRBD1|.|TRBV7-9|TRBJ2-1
CASSPPTGTGSRRYEQFF
TGTGCCAGCAGCCCACCCACCGGGACAGGGAGCCGCAGATACGAGCAGTTCTTC
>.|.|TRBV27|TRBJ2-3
CASGSSGITDTQYF
TGTGCCAGCGGGTCCAGCGGCATCACAGATACGCAGTATTTT
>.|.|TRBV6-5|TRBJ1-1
CASSYSVGHTEAFF
TGTGCCAGCAGTTACTCGGTAGGGCACACTGAAGCTTTCTTT
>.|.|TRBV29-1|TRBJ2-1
CSVEPESGRGHNEQFF
TGCAGCGTTGAGCCGGAGTCGGGGCGGGGCCACAATGAGCAGTTCTTC
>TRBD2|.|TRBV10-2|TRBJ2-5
CASSAGGYETQYF
TGCGCCAGCAGTGCGGGGGGGTACGAGACCCAGTACTTC
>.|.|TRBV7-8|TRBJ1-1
CASSLGAVQDMNTEAFF
TGTGCCAGCAGCTTAGGGGCAGTACAGGACATGAACACTGAAGCTTTCTTT
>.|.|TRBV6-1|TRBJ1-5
CASSELAGASNQPQHF
TGTGCCAGCAGTGAATTGGCGGGGGCTAGCAATCAGCCCCAGCATTTT
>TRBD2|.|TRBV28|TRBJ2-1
CASTYEAGGSEQFF
TGTGCCAGCACCTACGAGGCGGGAGGTAGTGAGCAGTTCTTC
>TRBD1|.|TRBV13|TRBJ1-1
CASSPGQGGTEAFF
TGTGCCAGCAGCCCCGGACAGGGCGGAACTGAAGCTTTCTTT
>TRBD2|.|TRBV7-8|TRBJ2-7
CASSATSGGAGEQYF
TGTGCCAGCAGCGCTACTAGCGGGGGGGCTGGCGAGCAGTACTTC
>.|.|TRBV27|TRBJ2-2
CASSLSSGELFF
TGTGCCAGCAGTTTAAGTTCCGGGGAGCTGTTTTTT
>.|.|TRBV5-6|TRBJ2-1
CASSWQGYNEQFF
TGTGCCAGCAGCTGGCAGGGGTACAATGAGCAGTTCTTC
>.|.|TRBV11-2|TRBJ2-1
CASSSTIALSSYNEQFF
TGTGCCAGCAGCTCCACTATCGCGTTGAGCTCCTACAATGAGCAGTTCTTC
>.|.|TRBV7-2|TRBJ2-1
CASSFEGTASYNEQFF
TGTGCCAGCAGCTTCGAGGGGACGGCCTCCTACAATGAGCAGTTCTTC
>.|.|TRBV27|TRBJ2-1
CASNPRSNYNEQFF
TGTGCCAGCAACCCCCGGAGTAATTACAATGAGCAGTTCTTC
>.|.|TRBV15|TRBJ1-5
CATTNGDLGGQPQHF
TGTGCCACCACCAACGGAGACCTCGGCGGTCAGCCCCAGCATTTT
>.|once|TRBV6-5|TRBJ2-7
CASSYSTEQYF
TGTGCCAGCAGTTACTCAACCGAGCAGTACTTC
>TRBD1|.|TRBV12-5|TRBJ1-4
CASGLGTGGEKLFF
TGTGCTAGTGGTTTGGGGACAGGGGGGGAAAAACTGTTTTTT
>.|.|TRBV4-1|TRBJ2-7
CASSQVLGSKDEQYF
TGCGCCAGCAGCCAAGTGCTTGGCAGTAAGGACGAGCAGTACTTC
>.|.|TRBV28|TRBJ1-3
CASSLSYTEGDTIYF
TGTGCCAGCAGTTTATCGTACACCGAGGGCGACACCATATATTTT
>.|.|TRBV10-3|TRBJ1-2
CAISGRGGYGYTF
TGTGCCATCAGTGGAAGGGGCGGCTATGGCTACACCTTC
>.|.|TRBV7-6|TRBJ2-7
CASSPGGLANEQYF
TGTGCCAGCAGCCCCGGCGGGCTAGCTAACGAGCAGTACTTC
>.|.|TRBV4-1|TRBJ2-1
CASSHRHSGGNEQFF
TGCGCCAGCAGCCATCGGCACTCCGGAGGGAATGAGCAGTTCTTC
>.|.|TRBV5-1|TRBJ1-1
CASSLNRQEAFF
TGCGCCAGCAGCTTGAACCGCCAGGAGGCTTTCTTT
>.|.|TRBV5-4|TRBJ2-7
CASSLRGYEQYF
TGTGCCAGCAGCCTCAGGGGCTACGAGCAGTACTTC
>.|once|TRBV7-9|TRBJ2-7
CASSNPSSYEQYF
TGTGCCAGCAGCAACCCGAGCTCCTACGAGCAGTACTTC
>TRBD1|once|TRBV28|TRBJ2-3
CASSLSTGDNAQYF
TGTGCCAGCAGTTTATCCACAGGGGATAACGCGCAGTATTTT